This T cell receptor beta chain derives from a study of monozygotic twins with inflammatory bowel disease. One blood sample of roughly 2.5 ml was taken from each donor. Each CDR3 protein gets one entry in TCRdb, which reprocessed the 5' RACE reads and gives no DNA. The data include 300,000 to 350,000 distinct CDR3 sequences; the top ten clones carry around 2%. This clonotype was sampled from a human donor with ulcerative colitis or Crohn's disease, or a healthy co-twin of an affected twin (not recorded which). Sequenced input: blood.

This CDR3 reads CASSLASGSKNTGELFF. The chain recombines TRBV7-8 with TRBJ2-2; with no DNA, the TCRdb D assignment of TRBD2 cannot be verified. Per the germline V gene, CDR1 is SGHVS and CDR2 is FQNEAQ. This CDR3 spans 17 amino acids.